The clone carrying this TCR beta chain was seen only once. Its antigen is still unknown. TCRdb fed the reads into MiXCR, producing one record per CDR3 protein. The repertoire holds roughly 800,000 distinct CDR3 sequences, with 25% to 35% as singletons. These data originate in a study of T cell repertoires in cytomegalovirus infection. Findings and caveats of the study: Carriage of CMV together with the relevant HLA was identifiable through cumulative public TCR beta family frequency. Ex vivo, HLA-C-restricted CMV-specific TCR beta clonotypes prevailed over the rest of the response.

V was pared by 0 bases and J by 7 bases, with 8 bases of the junction left unmatched. The CDR3 has 16 amino acids. Germline lookup yields CDR1 MNHEY and CDR2 SVGAGI. This TCR was recovered from a human donor in good health (CMV status not recorded). Some clones in this sample may be carry-over from other donors' samples. The material sequenced was cultured CD8+ T cells from PBMCs, taken from culture after CMV antigen stimulation. This sequence joins TRBV6-5 and TRBJ1-4; 7 nucleotides agree with TRBD1. The CDR3: CASSYSSGQPIEKLFF. The CDR3 DNA reads as TGTGCCAGCAGTTACTCTTCGGGACAGCCGATTGAAAAACTGTTTTTT.